This is a list of T cell receptor beta chains from one sample in a study of cytomegalovirus exposure and HLA in healthy donors. Produced via immunoSEQ multiplex PCR; TCRdb's table is partial and in-frame only. Found here are around 70,000 clones, 70% to 90% of them singletons; the top ten hold 6.5% to 7%. Sample: PBMCs. Source of these receptors: a human donor in good health. Both conserved end residues are trimmed from each CDR3. D genes are given only for firm matches.

d_gene,v_gene,CDR3aa
NA,TRBV7-9,ASSLGGVR
NA,TRBV7-2,ASSHSQGAQY
TRBD1,TRBV27,ASSTRGQTTYGYT
NA,TRBV28,ASSPGTDNYGYT
TRBD2,TRBV9,ASRQLAGHTDTQY
NA,TRBV6-5,ASSYLQGYEQY
NA,TRBV7-8,ASSPQGLSNTEAF
NA,TRBV5-1,ASSWNRDTSGYT
NA,TRBV7-9,ASSLLLDSPTQDTEAF
TRBD1,TRBV19,ASRMSSGQGSYNEQF
NA,TRBV10-3,AITPRGQGSDTEAF
NA,TRBV5-1,ASSLDPSSYEQY
TRBD1,TRBV27,ASSSGQGYNEQF
TRBD1,TRBV28,ASRGQGRGALH
TRBD1,TRBV7-2,ASSLEITDRPNSPLH
TRBD2,TRBV10-3,AISEPSSSGSYNEQF
NA,TRBV6-4,ASSDSVSPKGRNNQPQH
TRBD2,TRBV6-5,ASKGGTYEQY
NA,TRBV14,ASSPLTAGLLEAF
NA,TRBV5-1,ASSLGQEPGRGYP
TRBD1,TRBV11-2,ASSYRDSSYEQY
NA,TRBV6-5,ASSLISYTGELF
TRBD2,TRBV9,ASSPSSSGPPDTQY
NA,TRBV7-2,ASSFPPGTNSPLH
NA,TRBV6-1,ASSESRPGGNSPLH
NA,TRBV5-4,ASSLVSEGTQY
NA,TRBV5-4,ASSDRRTDTQY
TRBD1,TRBV4-3,ASSQGTLQGSQNTIY
TRBD2,TRBV7-9,ASSRTSGGYEQY
TRBD2,TRBV15,ATSRDSASGGANEQF
TRBD1,TRBV2,ASSSRQGFVGYP
TRBD1,TRBV7-3,ASSFSGGNTEAF
TRBD1,TRBV19,ASSRATGSHNEQF
NA,TRBV28,ASSFMRGLSNQPQH
TRBD1,TRBV18,ASSLETGALDGYT
TRBD2,TRBV7-2,ASSRTSGGYQETQY
TRBD1,TRBV5-5,ASSAQTGGGYEQY
NA,TRBV6-1,ASREGSTYSPLH
NA,TRBV28,ASSPSIAQY
TRBD1,TRBV5-1,ASTPGGGEVYGYT
NA,TRBV6-5,ASSQGNSNYGYP
NA,TRBV5-1,ASSLSANTGELF
TRBD1,TRBV6-5,ASSYYRGHYEQY
TRBD2,TRBV4-1,ASSQGRGGSYEQY
TRBD1,TRBV6-1,ASSEALTGGLKGLF
NA,TRBV27,ASRKPGTNYEQY
NA,TRBV5-4,ASSYPGLQEQY
NA,TRBV5-6,ASSLHASEQY
NA,TRBV6-1,ASSEALPGSGNTIY
NA,TRBV28,ASSFSNAYQPQH